Listed here is a single TCR beta chain. Its antigen is not identified. The data stem from a study of shared clonotypes between healthy human individuals. Overall study findings and caveats: Generation of non-shared clonotypes was less probable than generation of clonotypes shared by all four donors.

Trimming cost V 2 bases and J 2 bases; bases outside gene matches: 5. The CDR3 totals 16 residues. CDR1 and CDR2 (germline): MDHEN, SYDVKM. Profiled with immunoSEQ multiplex PCR; TCRdb holds only in-frame clones, not every one. The profile shows 1.4 million to 1.5 million clones, around 97% of them singletons. Sequences were obtained from naive CD4+ T cells sorted from blood. Subset specified: CD45RA+ positively selected. The V and J genes are TRBV28 and TRBJ1-4, with 7 bases that match TRBD1. This sequence was found in a man aged 25 to 45 in good health. The CDR3 bases are TGTGCCAGCAGTTTACCATCGACAGGGACTAATGAAAAACTGTTTTTT. Translating it yields CASSLPSTGTNEKLFF. Using reference TRBV28 and TRBJ1-4 for the parts outside the CDR3, the full variable domain is DVKVTQSSRYLVKRTGEKVFLECVQDMDHENMFWYRQDPGLGLRLIYFSYDVKMKEKGDIPEGYSVSREKKERFSLILESASTNQTSMYLCASSLPSTGTNEKLFFGSGTQLSVL.